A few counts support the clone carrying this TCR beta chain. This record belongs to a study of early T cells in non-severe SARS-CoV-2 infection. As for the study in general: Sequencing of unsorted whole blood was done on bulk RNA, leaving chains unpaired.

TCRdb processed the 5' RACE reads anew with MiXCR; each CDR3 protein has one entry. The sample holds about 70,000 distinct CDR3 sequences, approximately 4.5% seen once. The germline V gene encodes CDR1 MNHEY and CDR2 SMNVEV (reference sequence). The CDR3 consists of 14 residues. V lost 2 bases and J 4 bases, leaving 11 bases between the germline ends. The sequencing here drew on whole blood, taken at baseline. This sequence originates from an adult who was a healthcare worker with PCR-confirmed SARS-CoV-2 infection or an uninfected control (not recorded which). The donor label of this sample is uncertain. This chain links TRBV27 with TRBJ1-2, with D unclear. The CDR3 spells CASSLKREIYGYTF. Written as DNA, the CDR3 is TGTGCCAGCAGTTTAAAAAGGGAAATCTATGGCTACACCTTC.